The present entry profiles one T cell receptor beta chain with its context. The sample is drawn from a study of blood T cell repertoires in COVID-19. The CDR3 length is 16 residues. V shed 5 bases and J shed 2 bases, with 18 bases lying between them. CDR1 is SGHAT, CDR2 FQNNGV, per germline. Measured with immunoSEQ multiplex PCR; TCRdb has only the in-frame clones, and not every one. The sample has 200,000 to 250,000 clones, about 87% seen once; the top ten hold 2.7%. The sample consisted of peripheral blood. The J gene is TRBJ2-5, the V gene TRBV11-2; a possible D gene is TRBD2 (6 bases). The source is a man aged 25-40 years with COVID-19, enrolled during active disease. The CDR3 sequence is CASSRHFAEGQETQYF. The CDR3 coding sequence is TGTGCCAGCAGCCGCCATTTTGCGGAGGGACAAGAGACCCAGTACTTC.